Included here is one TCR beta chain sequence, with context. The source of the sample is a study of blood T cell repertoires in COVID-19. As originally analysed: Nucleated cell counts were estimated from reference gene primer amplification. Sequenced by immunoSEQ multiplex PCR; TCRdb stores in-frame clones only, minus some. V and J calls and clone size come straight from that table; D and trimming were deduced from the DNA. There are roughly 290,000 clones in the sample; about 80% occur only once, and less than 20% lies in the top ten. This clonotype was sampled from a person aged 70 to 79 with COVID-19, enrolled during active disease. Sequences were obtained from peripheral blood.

The CDR3 protein is CAISESHGGQGETQYF. The CDR3 DNA is TGTGCCATCAGTGAGTCCCACGGGGGGCAGGGAGAGACCCAGTACTTC. This chain connects TRBV10-3 to TRBJ2-5, with D perhaps TRBD2 (7 bases). The CDR3 totals 16 residues. V dropped 0 bases and J dropped 4 bases, with 15 bases sitting between them. Germline CDR1 is ENHRY and CDR2 is SYGVKD.